This T cell receptor beta chain was obtained from a study of blood T cell repertoires in COVID-19. Study background: The United States, Italy and Spain provided the acute and convalescent COVID-19 samples.

This clone has a handful of counts. J lost 1 base, V lost 1 base, and 1 base had no gene match. CDR3 length: 15 amino acids. Per the germline V gene, CDR1 is MNHNS and CDR2 is SASEGT. Some clones are missing from TCRdb's copy, which holds only in-frame ones; the method was immunoSEQ multiplex PCR. The sample consists of under 250,000 clones, 84% of them appearing once. The chain has TRBV6-1 and TRBJ2-3, with 8 nucleotides matching TRBD2. Sequenced input: peripheral blood. The receptor was derived from a man in his forties or fifties with active or convalescent COVID-19. This chain's CDR3 is CASSEEAGGTDTQYF. For the CDR3, the DNA is TGTGCCAGCAGTGAAGAAGCGGGGGGCACAGATACGCAGTATTTT.